The 3 T cell receptor beta chains in this list originate from one sample, sequenced in a study of cytotoxic CD8 clonotypes in ibrutinib-treated CLL. The table came from immunoSEQ multiplex PCR; TCRdb's copy has only in-frame clones and leaves some out. There are about 86,000 clones in the sample; roughly 86% occur only once, and under 7% lies in the top ten. Sequences were derived from PBMCs, sampled before ibrutinib treatment. The receptors stem from a human donor with chronic lymphocytic leukemia.

The V and J genes are TRBV6-1 and TRBJ1-1, with D unclear. The germline V gene has CDR1 MNHNS and CDR2 SASEGT. V lost 1 base and J 3 bases, leaving 12 bases between the germline ends. The CDR3 totals 15 residues. The CDR3 DNA is TGTGCCAGCAGTGAAGGCGGAATGGGGTACACTGAAGCTTTCTTT. Amino acid sequence: CASSEGGMGYTEAFF.

Comment on this clone: At one end, the junction sequence differs from germline, possibly due to a read error. The J gene is TRBJ2-4, the V gene TRBV7-9; a possible D gene is TRBD2 (6 bases). This CDR3 has 13 amino acids. Germline V gene sequence: CDR1 SEHNR, CDR2 FQNEAQ (reference sequence). CDR3 sequence: CASSPGGGNLIHF. The DNA for the CDR3 is TGTGCCAGCAGCCCAGGCGGCGGGAATCTGATACACTTC.

The chain has TRBV7-2 and TRBJ1-5, with TRBD1 as a possible D gene (6 bases). V was pared by 5 bases and J by 11 bases, with 16 bases between. CDR1 is SGHTA, CDR2 FQGNSA, per germline. This CDR3 contains 13 residues. The CDR3 protein is CASSGTRTLTQHF. The CDR3 DNA is TGTGCCAGCAGCGGGACACGCACTTTGACCCAGCATTTT.